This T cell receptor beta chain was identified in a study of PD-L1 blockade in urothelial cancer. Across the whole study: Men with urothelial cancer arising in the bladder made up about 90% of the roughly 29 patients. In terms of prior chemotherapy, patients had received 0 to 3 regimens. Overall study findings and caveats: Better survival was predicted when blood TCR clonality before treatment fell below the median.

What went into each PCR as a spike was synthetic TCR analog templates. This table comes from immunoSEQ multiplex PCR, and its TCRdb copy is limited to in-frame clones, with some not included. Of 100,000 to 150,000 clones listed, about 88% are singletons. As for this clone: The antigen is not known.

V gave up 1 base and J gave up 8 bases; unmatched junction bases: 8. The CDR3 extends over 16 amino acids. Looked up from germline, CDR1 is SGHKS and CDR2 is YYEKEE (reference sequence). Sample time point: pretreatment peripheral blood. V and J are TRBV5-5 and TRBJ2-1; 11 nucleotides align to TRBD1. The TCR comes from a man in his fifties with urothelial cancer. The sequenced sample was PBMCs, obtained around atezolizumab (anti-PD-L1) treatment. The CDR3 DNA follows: TGTGCCAGCAGCTTGATAGGGACAGGGGGGAGGTATGAGCAGTTCTTC. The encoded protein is CASSLIGTGGRYEQFF.